The rows below give T cell receptor beta chains drawn from one sample of a study of blood T cell repertoires in COVID-19. Sequencing used immunoSEQ multiplex PCR; TCRdb keeps in-frame clones, though not all of them. The sample holds 71,000 or so clones, about four fifths seen once. The sample taken for sequencing was peripheral blood. The receptors shown here come from an older man with acute or convalescent COVID-19. The CDR3 runs from the conserved cysteine through the conserved F or W. The D gene is left open where the match is weak. Clone size, where shown, is once, few, many, or a class for clones that have expanded.

clone_size: -
d_call: TRBD1
v_call: TRBV10-3
j_call: TRBJ2-7
cdr3_nt: TGTGCCATCAGTGACTTGGGACAGGAAACGTACGAGCAGTACTTC
cdr3_aa: CAISDLGQETYEQYF

clone_size: -
d_call: TRBD1
v_call: TRBV3-1/TRBV3-2
j_call: TRBJ1-4
cdr3_nt: TGTGCCAGCAGCCAAGACCGGCCCCCGGACAGGGAGGGCGAAAAACTGTTTTTT
cdr3_aa: CASSQDRPPDREGEKLFF

clone_size: -
d_call: -
v_call: TRBV4-3
j_call: TRBJ2-7
cdr3_nt: TGCGCCAGCAGCCAAGACCGACAAGCGGAATACGAGCAGTACTTC
cdr3_aa: CASSQDRQAEYEQYF

clone_size: -
d_call: TRBD2
v_call: TRBV18
j_call: TRBJ2-1
cdr3_nt: TGTGCCAGCTCACCACTAGCGGGAGGGCTTATGAATGAGCAGTTCTTC
cdr3_aa: CASSPLAGGLMNEQFF

clone_size: -
d_call: -
v_call: TRBV6-6
j_call: TRBJ2-7
cdr3_nt: TGTGCCAGCAGTTACGAGCCGGGGACAACAAGCGAGCAGTACTTC
cdr3_aa: CASSYEPGTTSEQYF

clone_size: -
d_call: -
v_call: TRBV10-2
j_call: TRBJ2-1
cdr3_nt: TGCGCCAGCAGGGAGGAGAACAATGAGCAGTTCTTC
cdr3_aa: CASREENNEQFF

clone_size: -
d_call: -
v_call: TRBV9
j_call: TRBJ1-1
cdr3_nt: TGTGCCAGCAGCGTAGAAATGACAACTGAAGCTTTCTTT
cdr3_aa: CASSVEMTTEAFF

clone_size: once
d_call: TRBD1
v_call: TRBV13
j_call: TRBJ1-1
cdr3_nt: TGTGCCAGCAGCTTGGGACAGGGGATGACTGAAGCTTTCTTT
cdr3_aa: CASSLGQGMTEAFF

clone_size: -
d_call: -
v_call: TRBV6-2/TRBV6-3
j_call: TRBJ1-1
cdr3_nt: TGTGCCAGCAGTTATACAGCAGTGAACACTGAAGCTTTCTTT
cdr3_aa: CASSYTAVNTEAFF

clone_size: -
d_call: TRBD2
v_call: TRBV5-1
j_call: TRBJ2-1
cdr3_nt: TGCGCCAGCAGCGAGGGACTAGCGGGACGCAATGAGCAGTTCTTC
cdr3_aa: CASSEGLAGRNEQFF

clone_size: -
d_call: -
v_call: TRBV30
j_call: TRBJ1-1
cdr3_nt: TGTGCCTGGAGTGTGGAGATTTACACTGAAGCTTTCTTT
cdr3_aa: CAWSVEIYTEAFF

clone_size: -
d_call: -
v_call: TRBV28
j_call: TRBJ2-3
cdr3_nt: TGTGCCAGCAGCCCTCGGTGGGGGGTTGATACGCAGTATTTT
cdr3_aa: CASSPRWGVDTQYF

clone_size: -
d_call: TRBD1
v_call: TRBV4-2
j_call: TRBJ2-7
cdr3_nt: TGTGCCAGCAGCGGGACAGACTACGAGCAGTACTTC
cdr3_aa: CASSGTDYEQYF

clone_size: -
d_call: -
v_call: TRBV2
j_call: TRBJ2-5
cdr3_nt: TGTGCCAGCAGCCGCACAGGGATGGAGACCCAGTACTTC
cdr3_aa: CASSRTGMETQYF

clone_size: once
d_call: -
v_call: TRBV7-8
j_call: TRBJ2-5
cdr3_nt: TGTGCCAGCAGCCTTAGTCGAGAGACCCAGTACTTC
cdr3_aa: CASSLSRETQYF

clone_size: few
d_call: -
v_call: TRBV7-2
j_call: TRBJ1-3
cdr3_nt: TGTGCCAGCAGCTATGGGGGGTACACTTCTGGAAACACCATATATTTT
cdr3_aa: CASSYGGYTSGNTIYF

clone_size: -
d_call: TRBD1
v_call: TRBV5-4
j_call: TRBJ1-2
cdr3_nt: TGTGCCAGCAGCTTCGAAAGGACAGGGGCCTTAATGATTCGTAGCTACACCTTC
cdr3_aa: CASSFERTGALMIRSYTF

clone_size: -
d_call: -
v_call: TRBV7-3
j_call: TRBJ2-3
cdr3_nt: TGTGCCAGCAGCTTAGGGTCGGGTACGCAGTATTTT
cdr3_aa: CASSLGSGTQYF

clone_size: -
d_call: -
v_call: TRBV11-2
j_call: TRBJ1-2
cdr3_nt: TGTGCCAGCAGCTCACTTATTGAAGTAAACTATGGCTACACCTTC
cdr3_aa: CASSSLIEVNYGYTF

clone_size: -
d_call: TRBD2
v_call: TRBV7-9
j_call: TRBJ2-2
cdr3_nt: TGTGCCAGCAGCCGAGATAGCGGGAGGGACACCGGGGAGCTGTTTTTT
cdr3_aa: CASSRDSGRDTGELFF

clone_size: once
d_call: -
v_call: TRBV7-9
j_call: TRBJ1-2
cdr3_nt: TGTGCCAGCAGCCCGGAAGGGGGTTGGGACAACTATGGCTACACCTTC
cdr3_aa: CASSPEGGWDNYGYTF

clone_size: -
d_call: -
v_call: TRBV5-5
j_call: TRBJ2-1
cdr3_nt: TGTGCCAGCAGCTTGACCGGGAACAATGAGCAGTTCTTC
cdr3_aa: CASSLTGNNEQFF

clone_size: -
d_call: -
v_call: TRBV19
j_call: TRBJ1-5
cdr3_nt: TGTGCCAGTAGTATAGACCTGATCAGTCCCCAGCATTTT
cdr3_aa: CASSIDLISPQHF

clone_size: -
d_call: -
v_call: TRBV10-2
j_call: TRBJ2-5
cdr3_nt: TGCGCCAGCAGTATCTCGGGAGTGGGGGAGACCCAGTACTTC
cdr3_aa: CASSISGVGETQYF

clone_size: -
d_call: -
v_call: TRBV19
j_call: TRBJ1-5
cdr3_nt: TGTGCCAGTAGTAATGGGGCGGGAAGCAATCAGCCCCAGCATTTT
cdr3_aa: CASSNGAGSNQPQHF

clone_size: -
d_call: TRBD2
v_call: TRBV7-9
j_call: TRBJ2-3
cdr3_nt: TGTGCCAGCAGCTTATCCGCCGGGGGGGGTCCCTCGGATACGCAGTATTTT
cdr3_aa: CASSLSAGGGPSDTQYF

clone_size: -
d_call: -
v_call: TRBV5-1
j_call: TRBJ2-3
cdr3_nt: TGCGCCAGCAGCTTGGTGGCGGGCGGCACAGATACGCAGTATTTT
cdr3_aa: CASSLVAGGTDTQYF

clone_size: -
d_call: -
v_call: TRBV20-1
j_call: TRBJ1-2
cdr3_nt: TGCAGTGCTAGTAGTCTTCCCAGGGCGGAAGGCTACACCTTC
cdr3_aa: CSASSLPRAEGYTF

clone_size: -
d_call: TRBD2
v_call: TRBV7-9
j_call: TRBJ2-7
cdr3_nt: TGTGCCAGCAGCTTACTCGGGGGGGCGGACTACGAGCAGTACTTC
cdr3_aa: CASSLLGGADYEQYF

clone_size: -
d_call: -
v_call: TRBV5-5
j_call: TRBJ2-2
cdr3_nt: TGTGCCAGCAGCTCGTACACCAACAGGGCAAACACCGGGGAGCTGTTTTTT
cdr3_aa: CASSSYTNRANTGELFF

clone_size: -
d_call: TRBD2
v_call: TRBV5-6
j_call: TRBJ2-7
cdr3_nt: TGTGCCAGCAGCCGGCGCGGGACTAGCTACGAGCAGTACTTC
cdr3_aa: CASSRRGTSYEQYF

clone_size: -
d_call: TRBD2
v_call: TRBV28
j_call: TRBJ2-7
cdr3_nt: TGTGCCAGCAGTCCGGGCTCTAGCGGGGACTACGAGCAGTACTTC
cdr3_aa: CASSPGSSGDYEQYF

clone_size: -
d_call: -
v_call: TRBV27
j_call: TRBJ1-4
cdr3_nt: TGTGCCAGCAGTTTATTGGGGGGAGAAGAAAAACTGTTTTTT
cdr3_aa: CASSLLGGEEKLFF

clone_size: -
d_call: TRBD2
v_call: TRBV13
j_call: TRBJ2-3
cdr3_nt: TGTGCCAGCAGCTCGACGGAGACTAGCGGGAGTACTAGGGCAGATACGCAGTATTTT
cdr3_aa: CASSSTETSGSTRADTQYF

clone_size: -
d_call: -
v_call: TRBV3-1/TRBV3-2
j_call: TRBJ1-2
cdr3_nt: TGTGCCAGCAGCCAAGAACTGGGGCGCGGCTATGGCTACACCTTC
cdr3_aa: CASSQELGRGYGYTF

clone_size: few
d_call: -
v_call: TRBV2
j_call: TRBJ2-3
cdr3_nt: TGTGCCAGCAGTGATGGGCTAAAGGATACGCAGTATTTT
cdr3_aa: CASSDGLKDTQYF

clone_size: -
d_call: TRBD2
v_call: TRBV10-2
j_call: TRBJ2-7
cdr3_nt: TGCGCCAGCTCAGATCCTAGCGGGGGGTACGAGCAGTACTTC
cdr3_aa: CASSDPSGGYEQYF

clone_size: -
d_call: TRBD2
v_call: TRBV5-4
j_call: TRBJ2-7
cdr3_nt: TGTGCCAGCAGCTCCCTTGGGCTAGCGGGGTCCTACGAGCAGTACTTC
cdr3_aa: CASSSLGLAGSYEQYF

clone_size: once
d_call: TRBD1
v_call: TRBV6-5
j_call: TRBJ1-2
cdr3_nt: TGTGCCAGCAACTACGGACAGGGAGCATTGCCTGGCTACACCTTC
cdr3_aa: CASNYGQGALPGYTF

clone_size: -
d_call: TRBD1
v_call: TRBV7-6
j_call: TRBJ2-6
cdr3_nt: TGTGCCAGCAGCTTAGCCGAGGACAGGGGCGCTGGGGCCAACGTCCTGACTTTC
cdr3_aa: CASSLAEDRGAGANVLTF

clone_size: -
d_call: -
v_call: TRBV2
j_call: TRBJ2-7
cdr3_nt: TGTGCCAGCAGTCGGACGGGAACAACCTACGAGCAGTACTTC
cdr3_aa: CASSRTGTTYEQYF

clone_size: -
d_call: -
v_call: TRBV6-2/TRBV6-3
j_call: TRBJ1-1
cdr3_nt: TGTGCCAGCAGTTCCCCCGACAGTATGAACACTGAAGCTTTCTTT
cdr3_aa: CASSSPDSMNTEAFF